These 16 T cell receptor beta chains were all obtained from the same sample, sequenced in a study of CD8 T cells in ankylosing spondylitis. TCRdb re-called the 5' RACE reads with MiXCR, one entry per CDR3 protein. The sample consists of 250,000 to 350,000 distinct CDR3 sequences, around 21% of them appearing once. Sequenced input: blood, either unsorted or a sorted T cell fraction (not recorded which). The receptors come from a female donor with ankylosing spondylitis or in good health (not recorded which).

In its sample, this clonotype was seen a few times. This chain links TRBV24-1 with TRBJ1-1, with D maybe TRBD1 (5 bases). The germline V and J ends were trimmed by 7 bases and 2 bases, with 10 bases remaining between them. The length of the CDR3 is 13 residues. Germline CDR1 KGHDR, CDR2 SFDVKD. CDR3 sequence (DNA): TGTGCCACCAGAGACAGCACCAACACTGAAGCTTTCTTT. Its protein is CATRDSTNTEAFF.

The sample holds a few counts of this clonotype. The J gene is TRBJ1-5, the V gene TRBV28, with TRBD1 identical over 7 bases. This CDR3 region has 14 residues. The germline CDR1 and CDR2 sequences are MDHEN and SYDVKM. V dropped 6 bases and J dropped 9; count of bases not matched to a gene: 11. The CDR3 DNA follows: TGTGCCAGCAGCCTTAGACAGGGCGGTATGCCCCAGCATTTT. It codes for CASSLRQGGMPQHF.

This clonotype was counted at least ten times. The J gene is TRBJ2-7, the V gene TRBV29-1, with a weak D call TRBD2 (6 bases). In germline, CDR1 is SQVTM, CDR2 ANQGSEA. V lost 7 bases to trimming and J lost 7 bases, with 20 bases between them. The CDR3 is made up of 13 amino acids. The CDR3 coding sequence is TGCAGCGCCGAACTGACCGTGGCGGGGGAGCAGTACTTC. It translates to CSAELTVAGEQYF.

This clonotype was seen a few times. The chain carries TRBV6-4 and TRBJ2-4; no firm D call. The CDR3 runs to 12 residues. Germline V gene lookup returns CDR1 MRHNA and CDR2 SNTAGT. Trimming stripped 4 bases from V and 3 bases from J, with 4 bases between. CDR3 bases: TGTGCCAGCAGTGGGGTCAAAAACATTCAGTACTTC. Encoded protein: CASSGVKNIQYF.

This clonotype was recorded many times. V gene TRBV29-1 combines with J gene TRBJ2-5; the D call may be TRBD1 or TRBD2 (5 bases each). V dropped 1 base and J dropped 2 bases, with 14 bases sitting between them. The CDR3 covers 15 residues. CDR1 and CDR2 (germline): SQVTM, ANQGSEA. The CDR3 reads CSVEGGAGRQETQYF. As DNA, the CDR3 is TGCAGCGTTGAAGGAGGGGCTGGGCGTCAAGAGACCCAGTACTTC. Complete variable domain (other parts from reference TRBV29-1 and TRBJ2-5): SAVISQKPSRDICQRGTSLTIQCQVDSQVTMMFWYRQQPGQSLTLIATANQGSEATYESGFVIDKFPISRPNLTFSTLTVSNMSPEDSSIYLCSVEGGAGRQETQYFGPGTRLLVL.

The chain carries TRBV11-2 and TRBJ2-1, with 8 nucleotides matching TRBD2. The CDR3 is 15 amino acids. Germline-derived CDR1 and CDR2 are SGHAT and FQNNGV. After removal of 3 bases from V and 3 bases from J, the junction contained 4 bases not matched to a gene. The CDR3 coding sequence is TGTGCCAGCAGCTTGACGGGAGGGATCTACAATGAGCAGTTCTTC. Encoded protein: CASSLTGGIYNEQFF.

This clonotype has only a few counts. The V call is TRBV13, the J call TRBJ2-5; 7 bases are shared with TRBD1. V was pared by 2 bases and J by 5 bases, with 8 bases of the junction left unmatched. The CDR3 loop spans 15 amino acids. The V gene's germline CDR1 is PRHDT and CDR2 FYEKMQ (reference sequence). The CDR3 bases are TGTGCCAGCAGCTTACCCACAGGGGCGGGCGAGACCCAGTACTTC. It yields the protein CASSLPTGAGETQYF. Drawing the rest from reference TRBV13 and TRBJ2-5, the complete variable domain is AAGVIQSPRHLIKEKRETATLKCYPIPRHDTVYWYQQGPGQDPQFLISFYEKMQSDKGSIPDRFSAQQFSDYHSELNMSSLELGDSALYFCASSLPTGAGETQYFGPGTRLLVL.

The rearrangement uses TRBV24-1 and TRBJ2-1, with D unclear. CDR1 is KGHDR and CDR2 is SFDVKD in the germline V gene. There are 11 residues in the CDR3. Between the trimmed V and J ends, which lost 0 bases and 11 bases, there was a span of 4 bases. In DNA, the CDR3 is TGTGCCACCAGTGATTTGGTCCAGCAGTTCTTC. This codes for CATSDLVQQFF.

This clonotype was seen at least ten times. The V call is TRBV12-3 or TRBV12-4, the J call TRBJ2-3; D remains unclear. The V end was cut by 7 bases, the J end by 4 bases, with 9 bases between. This CDR3 spans 12 amino acids. In nucleotides, the CDR3 is TGTGCCAGCACATCCCTGGCAGATACGCAGTATTTT. Residues: CASTSLADTQYF.

This clonotype was detected many times. The chain links TRBV5-5 to TRBJ2-1, with D unclear. CDR3 length equals 12 residues. Germline V lookup: CDR1 SGHKS, CDR2 YYEKEE (reference sequence). The V end was cut by 4 bases, the J end by 5 bases, with 7 bases between. As DNA, the CDR3 is TGTGCCAGCAGCCGACCGAACAATGAGCAGTTCTTC. Amino acid sequence: CASSRPNNEQFF.

This rearrangement joins TRBV27 to TRBJ2-1; D might be TRBD1 (6 bases). V lost 6 bases to trimming and J lost 4 bases, with 16 bases between them. Germline V lookup: CDR1 MNHEY, CDR2 SMNVEV (reference sequence). The CDR3 sequence is 15 residues long. This CDR3 is CASSLRDNLYNEQFF. CDR3 bases: TGTGCCAGCAGCCTCCGGGACAATTTATACAATGAGCAGTTCTTC.

The chain has TRBV11-2 and TRBJ2-2; the match to TRBD1 covers 10 bases. The CDR3 runs 14 residues. Germline V CDR1 and CDR2: SGHAT, FQNNGV. Trimming cost V 5 bases and J 5 bases; bases outside gene matches: 2. The DNA for the CDR3 is TGTGCCAGCAGCCGGGACAGGGGAACCGGGGAGCTGTTTTTT. This gives the protein CASSRDRGTGELFF.

The V call is TRBV19, the J call TRBJ2-1, with unresolved D. Germline V gene lookup returns CDR1 LNHDA and CDR2 SQIVND (reference sequence). This CDR3 comprises 13 residues. With 0 bases removed from V and 2 bases from J, the gap between germline ends came to 2 bases. The CDR3 nucleotides read TGTGCCAGTAGTATAGACCCCTACAATGAGCAGTTCTTC. Its protein product is CASSIDPYNEQFF. Using reference TRBV19 and TRBJ2-1 for the parts outside the CDR3, the full variable domain is DGGITQSPKYLFRKEGQNVTLSCEQNLNHDAMYWYRQDPGQGLRLIYYSQIVNDFQKGDIAEGYSVSREKKESFPLTVTSAQKNPTAFYLCASSIDPYNEQFFGPGTRLTVL.

There are a few counts of this clonotype. The gene calls are TRBV21-1 and TRBJ2-5; the DNA was not compared with TRBD2, the D call given in the table. TRBV21-1 is listed as a pseudogene. This CDR3 spans 15 amino acids. This CDR3 reads CASSKASGTQETQYF. CDR3 in DNA: TGTGCCAGCAGCAAAGCTAGCGGGACCCAAGAGACCCAGTACTTC.

This chain links TRBV4-2 with TRBJ1-2; D gene uncertain. The V gene lost 8 bases and the J gene lost 7 bases, with 26 bases spanning the gap. This CDR3 is 16 amino acids long. The V gene's germline CDR1 is LGHNA and CDR2 YNFKEQ. CDR3 DNA: TGTGCCAGCGGCCCCGGGCTCCAGAACTCACGTGGTGGCTACACCTTC. Protein: CASGPGLQNSRGGYTF.

V usage is TRBV6-5 and J usage is TRBJ1-1; D uncertain. The CDR3 spans 11 residues. CDR1 and CDR2 from the germline V gene are MNHEY and SVGAGI. Trimming took off 4 bases at V and 8 bases at J, with 8 bases between the two ends. The CDR3 protein is CASSSSREAFF. As DNA, the CDR3 is TGTGCCAGCAGTTCTTCACGAGAAGCTTTCTTT.